Following are 21 T cell receptor beta chains from one sample sequenced in a study of cytomegalovirus exposure and HLA in healthy donors. Clones were sequenced by immunoSEQ multiplex PCR, and TCRdb holds only the in-frame ones, with some missing. The sample consists of about 110,000 clones, 90% to 96% of them appearing once. The sample consisted of PBMCs. The receptors here all came from a woman between 18 and 29 years old in good health and CMV-seronegative.

The genes are TRBV2 and TRBJ2-4; 9 nucleotides agree with TRBD1. V was clipped by 5 bases and J by 8 bases; unmatched bases: 10. The CDR3 consists of 15 residues. Germline CDR1 is SNHLY and CDR2 is FYNNEI. This chain's CDR3 is CASSILRTGEDIQYF. The CDR3 coding sequence is TGTGCCAGCAGTATCCTCCGGACAGGGGAGGACATTCAGTACTTC.

The chain employs TRBV7-2 and TRBJ2-3, with 8 bases aligning to TRBD2. The V and J ends lost 5 bases and 8 bases, in that order; junction bases with no gene match: 3. The V gene's germline CDR1 is SGHTA and CDR2 FQGNSA. The CDR3 spans 12 residues. CDR3 loop: CASSLTSATQYF. CDR3 bases: TGTGCCAGCAGCCTGACTAGCGCTACGCAGTATTTT.

The chain joins TRBV6-5 to TRBJ1-5; no clear D gene. V dropped 0 bases and J dropped 3 bases, with 6 bases sitting between them. Per the germline V gene, CDR1 is MNHEY and CDR2 is SVGAGI. The CDR3 covers 14 residues. The CDR3 DNA reads as TGTGCCAGCAGTTACTCGGGCGTCAATCAGCCCCAGCATTTT. Translation gives CASSYSGVNQPQHF.

The chain combines TRBV6-5 with TRBJ1-3; 7 nucleotides align to TRBD1. V shed 6 bases, J shed 0 bases, and the junction held 5 bases outside the gene matches. Germline V gene sequence: CDR1 MNHEY, CDR2 SVGAGI. There are 15 residues in the CDR3. The CDR3 region has the DNA TGTGCCAGCAGAAGGGACAGCGGCTCTGGAAACACCATATATTTT. Translated, it gives CASRRDSGSGNTIYF.

The chain is built from TRBV2 and TRBJ2-1; 7 nucleotides line up with TRBD1. The germline gives CDR1 SNHLY, CDR2 FYNNEI. V dropped 5 bases and J dropped 0; count of bases not matched to a gene: 13. This CDR3 contains 18 residues. This chain's CDR3 is CASSWSRGSFRSYNEQFF. The CDR3 DNA is TGTGCCAGCAGTTGGAGCAGGGGGTCATTTCGCTCCTACAATGAGCAGTTCTTC.

The genes are TRBV18 and TRBJ1-1, with D possibly matching TRBD1 (5 bases). V lost 2 bases to trimming and J lost 3 bases, with 13 bases between them. Germline lookup yields CDR1 KGHSH and CDR2 LQKENI. The CDR3 totals 15 residues. CDR3 in DNA: TGTGCCAGCTCACCAGCGGCAGGGCTGGACACTGAAGCTTTCTTT. Translation: CASSPAAGLDTEAFF.

The genes are TRBV16 and TRBJ2-3, with D unclear. The V end was cut by 5 bases, the J end by 0 bases, with 9 bases between. The germline CDR1 and CDR2 sequences are KGHSY and FQNENV. The CDR3 has 14 amino acids. CDR3 sequence (DNA): TGTGCCAGCAGCAAGACAACTAGCACAGATACGCAGTATTTT. Its translation: CASSKTTSTDTQYF.

This clone counts as medium-sized (0.01 to 0.1%). This sequence joins TRBV27 and TRBJ1-5; D is unresolved. The CDR3 covers 17 residues. CDR1 and CDR2 from the germline V gene are MNHEY and SMNVEV (reference sequence). V dropped 4 bases and J dropped 3 bases, with 19 bases sitting between them. CDR3 region: CASSYREVPSYNQPQHF. CDR3 sequence (DNA): TGTGCCAGCAGTTATCGGGAGGTCCCGAGCTACAATCAGCCCCAGCATTTT.

This chain links TRBV18 with TRBJ2-7; the match to TRBD2 covers 9 bases. This CDR3 is built from 14 residues. The ends lost 0 bases at V and 6 bases at J; junction bases unmatched: 3. In germline, CDR1 is KGHSH, CDR2 LQKENI. The CDR3 is CASSPPGLAIEQYF. As DNA, the CDR3 is TGTGCCAGCTCACCACCGGGACTAGCAATCGAGCAGTACTTC.

The V gene is TRBV7-8, the J gene TRBJ2-2; 7 nucleotides agree with TRBD1. CDR3 length equals 14 residues. Germline trimming cut 4 bases from V and 2 bases from J; bases unmatched to any gene: 1. Germline V lookup: CDR1 SGHVS, CDR2 FQNEAQ. CDR3 sequence: CASSWDSNTGELFF. CDR3 DNA sequence: TGTGCCAGCAGCTGGGACAGCAACACCGGGGAGCTGTTTTTT.

The chain has TRBV11-2 and TRBJ2-1; 14 positions agree with TRBD2. Trimming removed 5 bases from V and 8 bases from J; junction bases left unmatched: 11. The CDR3 is 17 residues long. Germline V gene lookup returns CDR1 SGHAT and CDR2 FQNNGV. The CDR3 nucleotides are TGTGCCAGCAGCCCCGGGACTAGCGGGGGTGCTTGGGATGAGCAGTTCTTC. Its protein is CASSPGTSGGAWDEQFF.

Written as DNA, the CDR3 is TGTGCCAGCAGTCAAAAGACCGACAGGGAGGGCAATCAGCCCCAGCATTTT. Its protein product is CASSQKTDREGNQPQHF. The rearrangement joins TRBV27 to TRBJ1-5; 7 nucleotides line up with TRBD1. V lost 5 bases, J lost 2 bases, and 12 bases stayed unmatched. CDR3 size: 17 residues. The V gene's germline CDR1 is MNHEY and CDR2 SMNVEV (reference sequence).

This clone was detected once. As DNA, the CDR3 is TGTGCCAGTAGTTTATACCGGGACAGGTTCAATTCACCCCTCCACTTT. This codes for CASSLYRDRFNSPLHF. This chain links TRBV19 with TRBJ1-6; TRBD1 agrees at 8 bases. The CDR3 totals 16 residues. Germline CDR1 is LNHDA and CDR2 is SQIVND (reference sequence). V lost 5 bases and J lost 7; bases outside the gene matches: 10.

The chain couples TRBV2 to TRBJ1-2; the match to TRBD1 covers 9 bases. The CDR3 runs 13 residues. Per the germline V gene, CDR1 is SNHLY and CDR2 is FYNNEI. Losses at the gene ends were 8 bases for V and 5 bases for J; bases not matched to a gene: 6. The DNA for the CDR3 is TGTGCCAGCGGGCGGGACAGGGATTATGGCTACACCTTC. It translates to CASGRDRDYGYTF.

The chain has TRBV14 and TRBJ2-7, with D possibly TRBD2 on 6 matching bases. V was clipped by 4 bases and J by 2 bases, with 21 bases between them. The germline V gene encodes CDR1 SGHDN and CDR2 FVKESK. CDR3 length: 17 residues. The CDR3 coding sequence is TGTGCCAGCAGCCGCATGCGGGGTCGGGAGTCGGCCTACGAGCAGTACTTC. Protein: CASSRMRGRESAYEQYF.

The V gene is TRBV7-9, the J gene TRBJ2-7; TRBD1 matches 7 bases. Trimming at V came to 0 bases and at J to 0 bases, leaving 2 bases not matched to a gene. This CDR3 spans 15 amino acids. The V gene's germline CDR1 is SEHNR and CDR2 FQNEAQ (reference sequence). The CDR3 DNA sequence: TGTGCCAGCAGCTTAGCGGACAGGAGCTCCTACGAGCAGTACTTC. This sequence encodes CASSLADRSSYEQYF.

The genes are TRBV15 and TRBJ1-2, with D unclear. The V end lost 0 bases, the J end lost 7 bases, and 18 bases lay between the germline ends. The CDR3 consists of 16 residues. CDR1 and CDR2 (germline): LNHNV, YYDKDF (reference sequence). The chain's CDR3 is CATSRDGSAGFGGYTF. CDR3 bases: TGTGCCACCAGCAGAGATGGTAGTGCAGGTTTCGGTGGCTACACCTTC.

The chain combines TRBV28 with TRBJ2-7; D is unclear. Per the germline V gene, CDR1 is MDHEN and CDR2 is SYDVKM. CDR3 length: 14 residues. Trimming pared 6 bases from V and 1 base from J, leaving 13 bases between. The CDR3 coding sequence is TGTGCCAGCAGGCCTGACCTAGATTCCTACGAGCAGTACTTC. This sequence encodes CASRPDLDSYEQYF.

The rearrangement links TRBV6-5 to TRBJ1-2, with 7 positions matching TRBD1. CDR1 and CDR2 (germline): MNHEY, SVGAGI. CDR3 size: 14 residues. The V and J ends lost 5 bases and 5 bases, in that order; junction bases with no gene match: 8. As DNA, the CDR3 is TGTGCCAGCAGTAAAGGGGGCGCAGGGTATGGCTACACCTTC. This codes for CASSKGGAGYGYTF.

This clone occurred once. The chain recombines TRBV6-4 with TRBJ1-5, with 8 positions matching TRBD1. The CDR3 runs 14 residues. Germline lookup yields CDR1 MRHNA and CDR2 SNTAGT. Trimming at V came to 3 bases and at J to 7 bases, leaving 5 bases not matched to a gene. In DNA form, the CDR3 reads TGTGCCAGCAGTGATTGGACAGGGTCGCAGCCCCAGCATTTT. This encodes CASSDWTGSQPQHF.

This chain connects TRBV19 to TRBJ2-2, with D uncertain. V lost 4 bases to trimming and J lost 2 bases, with 8 bases between them. The CDR3 runs 14 residues. The germline CDR1 and CDR2 sequences are LNHDA and SQIVND (reference sequence). The CDR3 protein is CASSTHPNTGELFF. In DNA form, the CDR3 reads TGTGCCAGTAGTACCCATCCCAACACCGGGGAGCTGTTTTTT.